The clone carrying this T cell receptor beta chain came up once. The data originate from a study of brain T cells in children with intractable seizures. V lost 5 bases to trimming and J lost 1 base, with 14 bases between them. This CDR3 has 15 amino acids. CDR1 SGHTA and CDR2 FQGTGA come from the germline V gene. The assay was immunoSEQ multiplex PCR, and TCRdb's table has in-frame clones only and misses some. There are around 38,000 clones in the sample; approximately 92% occur only once, and about 6% lies in the top ten. The chain joins TRBV7-3 to TRBJ1-1, with a weak D call TRBD1 (6 bases). Sequenced here: peripheral blood, sampled at surgery. This clonotype was sampled from a girl aged 2-10 years with tuberous sclerosis and intractable seizures. The CDR3 protein is CASSPIGGPNTEAFF. The CDR3, as DNA: TGTGCCAGCAGCCCAATCGGGGGCCCGAACACTGAAGCTTTCTTT.